The T cell receptor beta chain under discussion was sequenced for a study of blood T cell repertoires in COVID-19. The CDR3 is 13 amino acids. V trimming: 9 bases; J trimming: 2 bases; junction bases outside the gene matches: 5. From germline, CDR1 is MDHEN and CDR2 SYDVKM. This clone was counted a few times. Recovered Cohort 3 donors showed two negative PCRs, clearance, or symptom resolution. Profiled with immunoSEQ multiplex PCR; TCRdb holds only in-frame clones, not every one. The sample yields about 310,000 clones, roughly 89% seen once. The receptor comes from a woman aged 25 to 39 who had recovered from COVID-19. This chain links TRBV28 with TRBJ2-7, with 9 bases that match TRBD2. The specimen was PBMCs or T cells enriched from blood (not recorded which). The CDR3 region has the DNA TGTGCCAGTAAGAGCGGGAGGCCCTACGAGCAGTACTTC. Amino acid sequence: CASKSGRPYEQYF.